This T cell receptor beta chain was recorded in a study of CD4 T cells in relation to SARS-CoV-2 and coronaviruses. Whole-study findings and limits: Crossreactivity was assessed only for spike protein, not other viral proteins.

Note on this clone: The antigen is not known.

Sequenced by immunoSEQ multiplex PCR; TCRdb stores in-frame clones only, minus some. Among roughly 30,000 clones, about three quarters were seen once, and the ten largest hold 20% to 25%. The unexposed donors gave CD4+ T cells in about 2011-2019, prior to COVID-19. CD4+ T cells were isolated from the cells after 10 days of culture. Germline CDR1 and CDR2: SGHTA and FQGTGA. Trimming took off 0 bases at V and 1 base at J, with 13 bases between the two ends. This CDR3 has 17 residues. The sequencing input was CD4+ T cells from PBMCs, cultured in vitro. The receptor's source is a human donor in good health. The chain carries TRBV7-3 and TRBJ2-1, with a tentative D call TRBD2 (6 bases). This CDR3 reads CASSLTPGGTSYNEQFF. The CDR3 DNA is TGTGCCAGCAGCTTAACGCCAGGTGGGACTTCCTACAATGAGCAGTTCTTC.